A selection of T cell receptor beta chains follows, all from one sample in a study of blood T cell repertoires in COVID-19. Assay: immunoSEQ multiplex PCR; the TCRdb copy retains only in-frame clones and omits some. The table lists 40,000 to 60,000 clones, about 85% of them singletons. The source material was peripheral blood. These TCRs come from a human donor in a cohort sampled during active COVID-19. The CDR3 runs from the conserved cysteine through the conserved F or W. The D gene is left open where the match is weak. Not all rows give a size; the values are once, few, many and, for expanded clones, a class.

j_gene	len	v_gene	abundance	d_gene	CDR3aa	CDR3nt
TRBJ1-1	13	TRBV30	.	.	CAWSTQGFTEAFF	TGTGCCTGGAGTACACAGGGTTTCACTGAAGCTTTCTTT
TRBJ2-3	15	TRBV5-1	.	.	CASSSSRGLTDTQYF	TGCGCCAGCAGCTCGTCTAGGGGACTCACAGATACGCAGTATTTT
TRBJ2-4	18	TRBV5-1	.	TRBD1	CASSVGTDQLVAKNIQYF	TGCGCCAGCAGCGTAGGGACAGACCAATTAGTAGCCAAAAACATTCAGTACTTC
TRBJ1-1	14	TRBV9	.	.	CASSPWGPNTEAFF	TGTGCCAGCAGCCCTTGGGGCCCGAACACTGAAGCTTTCTTT
TRBJ1-1	11	TRBV6-5	.	.	CASIADTEAFF	TGTGCCAGCATAGCGGACACTGAAGCTTTCTTT
TRBJ1-6	16	TRBV7-3	.	TRBD1	CASSLKGTGYNSPLHF	TGTGCCAGCAGCTTAAAGGGGACAGGGTATAATTCACCCCTCCACTTT
TRBJ2-4	16	TRBV7-2	.	TRBD1	CASSPDRGVAKNIQYF	TGTGCCAGCAGCCCCGACAGGGGGGTAGCCAAAAACATTCAGTACTTC
TRBJ2-1	13	TRBV28	.	.	CASSLIGAGEQFF	TGTGCCAGCAGTTTAATTGGGGCTGGCGAGCAGTTCTTC
TRBJ1-1	15	TRBV6-5	.	.	CASSYYRDSGTEAFF	TGTGCCAGCAGTTACTACAGGGATTCCGGCACTGAAGCTTTCTTT
TRBJ1-2	16	TRBV6-6	.	TRBD1	CASSYSIRQGNYGYTF	TGTGCCAGCAGTTACTCGATAAGACAGGGGAACTATGGCTACACCTTC
TRBJ2-7	13	TRBV14	.	.	CASSQQGWGEQYF	TGTGCCAGCAGCCAGCAGGGTTGGGGCGAGCAGTACTTC
TRBJ2-1	13	TRBV3-1/TRBV3-2	.	.	CASSPNFHNEQFF	TGTGCCAGCAGCCCAAACTTCCACAATGAGCAGTTCTTC
TRBJ1-1	14	TRBV18	.	.	CASSMQGLNTEAFF	TGTGCCAGCTCAATGCAGGGGCTGAACACTGAAGCTTTCTTT
TRBJ2-7	16	TRBV6-2/TRBV6-3	few	TRBD1	CASTPGLDRGFYEQYF	TGTGCCAGCACCCCTGGGTTGGACAGGGGGTTTTACGAGCAGTACTTC
TRBJ2-7	12	TRBV11-2	.	.	CASSLGSYEQYF	TGTGCCAGCAGCCTCGGGTCCTACGAGCAGTACTTC
TRBJ2-2	15	TRBV7-2	.	TRBD2	CASSLGGGEGGELFF	TGTGCCAGCAGCTTAGGCGGAGGGGAGGGCGGGGAGCTGTTTTTT
TRBJ1-1	14	TRBV28	few	.	CASRAGRKNTEAFF	TGTGCCAGCAGAGCGGGACGTAAGAACACTGAAGCTTTCTTT
TRBJ1-2	14	TRBV2	.	TRBD1	CASRADRGTYGYTF	TGTGCCAGCAGGGCGGACAGGGGGACCTATGGCTACACCTTC
TRBJ1-5	18	TRBV4-1	.	.	CASSQEGNWQGRNQPQHF	TGCGCCAGCAGCCAAGAGGGAAATTGGCAGGGGCGTAATCAGCCCCAGCATTTT
TRBJ2-1	14	TRBV11-2	.	.	CASSLLGVWNEQFF	TGTGCCAGCAGCTTACTCGGGGTGTGGAATGAGCAGTTCTTC
TRBJ1-1	14	TRBV29-1	.	.	CSVGRSGTNTEAFF	TGCAGCGTCGGGAGGTCCGGGACAAACACTGAAGCTTTCTTT
TRBJ1-1	12	TRBV5-8	.	.	CASSFSNTEAFF	TGTGCCAGCAGCTTTAGCAACACTGAAGCTTTCTTT
TRBJ2-1	15	TRBV25-1	few	TRBD2	CASSDRTRSYNEQFF	TGTGCCAGCAGTGACCGGACTAGATCCTACAATGAGCAGTTCTTC
TRBJ1-1	13	TRBV30	.	.	CAWSEGQNTEAFF	TGTGCCTGGAGTGAGGGACAGAACACTGAAGCTTTCTTT
TRBJ1-5	14	TRBV28	.	.	CASSLGRPNQPQHF	TGTGCCAGCAGTTTGGGGAGGCCCAATCAGCCCCAGCATTTT
TRBJ1-1	13	TRBV3-1/TRBV3-2	.	.	CASSQAGVAEAFF	TGTGCCAGCAGCCAAGCGGGGGTTGCCGAAGCTTTCTTT
TRBJ2-7	15	TRBV7-9	.	TRBD2	CASSLGAGEAGEQYF	TGTGCCAGCAGCTTAGGGGCGGGGGAAGCGGGCGAGCAGTACTTC
TRBJ2-7	14	TRBV11-2	.	TRBD1	CASSSGQGLYEQYF	TGTGCCAGCAGCTCGGGACAGGGTCTTTACGAGCAGTACTTC
TRBJ1-1	15	TRBV2	.	TRBD1	CASSAQDRPGTEAFF	TGTGCCAGCAGCGCTCAGGACAGGCCGGGCACTGAAGCTTTCTTT
TRBJ2-7	15	TRBV9	.	TRBD2	CASSASSGSSYEQYF	TGTGCCAGCAGCGCCTCTAGCGGGAGTAGCTACGAGCAGTACTTC
TRBJ2-7	12	TRBV28	.	.	CASTTGSYEQYF	TGTGCCAGCACAACCGGGAGCTACGAGCAGTACTTC
TRBJ2-1	14	TRBV5-1	.	TRBD2	CARRGGGAGNEQFF	TGCGCCCGCAGGGGCGGGGGGGCAGGCAATGAGCAGTTCTTC
TRBJ1-5	15	TRBV2	.	TRBD1	CASSGGQGAGQPQHF	TGTGCCAGCAGTGGGGGACAGGGGGCTGGTCAGCCCCAGCATTTT
TRBJ2-3	14	TRBV13	.	.	CASSPLQDTDTQYF	TGTGCCAGCAGCCCACTACAGGACACAGATACGCAGTATTTT